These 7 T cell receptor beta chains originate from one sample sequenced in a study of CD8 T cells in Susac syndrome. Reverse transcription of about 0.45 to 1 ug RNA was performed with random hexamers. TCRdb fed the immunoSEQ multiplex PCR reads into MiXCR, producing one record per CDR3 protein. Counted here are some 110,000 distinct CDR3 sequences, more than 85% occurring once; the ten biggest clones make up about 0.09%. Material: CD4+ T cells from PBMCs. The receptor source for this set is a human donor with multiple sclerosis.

CDR3 nucleotide sequence: TGTGCCAGCAGTCGCCTCTACGGGGCCTACGAGCAGTACTTC. This sequence encodes CASSRLYGAYEQYF. The chain links TRBV6-5 to TRBJ2-7, with TRBD2 as a possible D gene (5 bases). Trimming cost V 5 bases and J 2 bases, with 13 bases left between them. The CDR3 has 14 residues. The germline V gene encodes CDR1 MNHEY and CDR2 SVGAGI.

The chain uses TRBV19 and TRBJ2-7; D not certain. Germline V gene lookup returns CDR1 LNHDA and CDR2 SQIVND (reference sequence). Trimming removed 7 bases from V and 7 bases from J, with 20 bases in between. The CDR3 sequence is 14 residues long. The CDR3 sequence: CASTRNWGAKEQYF. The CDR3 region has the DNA TGTGCCAGTACCAGAAATTGGGGTGCTAAGGAGCAGTACTTC.

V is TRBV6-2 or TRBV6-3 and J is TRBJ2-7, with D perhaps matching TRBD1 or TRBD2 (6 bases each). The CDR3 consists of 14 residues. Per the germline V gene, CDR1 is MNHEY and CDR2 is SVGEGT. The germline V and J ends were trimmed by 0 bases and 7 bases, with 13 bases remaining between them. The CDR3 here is CASSYSRGESEQYF. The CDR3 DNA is TGTGCCAGCAGTTACTCGAGGGGGGAGTCGGAGCAGTACTTC.

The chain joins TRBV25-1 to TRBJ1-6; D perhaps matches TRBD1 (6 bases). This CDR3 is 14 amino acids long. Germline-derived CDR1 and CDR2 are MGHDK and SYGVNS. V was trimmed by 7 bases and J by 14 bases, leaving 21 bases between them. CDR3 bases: TGTGCCAGCACAATGACAGGAGGATTCGCATCCCTCCACTTT. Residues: CASTMTGGFASLHF.

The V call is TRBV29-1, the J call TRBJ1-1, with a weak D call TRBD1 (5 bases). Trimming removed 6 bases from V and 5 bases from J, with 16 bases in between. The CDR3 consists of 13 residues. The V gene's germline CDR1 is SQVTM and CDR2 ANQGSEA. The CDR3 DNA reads TGCAGCGTCGTCAAGGGGAGGGAGACTGAAGCTTTCTTT. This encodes CSVVKGRETEAFF.

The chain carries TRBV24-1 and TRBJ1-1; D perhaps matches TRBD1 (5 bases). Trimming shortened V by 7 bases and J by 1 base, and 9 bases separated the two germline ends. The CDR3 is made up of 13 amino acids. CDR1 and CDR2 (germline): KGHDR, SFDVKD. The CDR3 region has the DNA TGTGCCACCAGGGGGCTGGGGAACACTGAAGCTTTCTTT. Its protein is CATRGLGNTEAFF.

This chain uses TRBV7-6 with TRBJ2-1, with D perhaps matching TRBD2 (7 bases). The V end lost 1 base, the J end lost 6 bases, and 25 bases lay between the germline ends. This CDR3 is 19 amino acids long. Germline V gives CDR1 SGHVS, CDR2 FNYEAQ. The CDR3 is CASSLVRIGGRAAPNEQFF. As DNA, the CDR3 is TGTGCCAGCAGCTTAGTGCGTATCGGGGGGCGGGCCGCCCCCAATGAGCAGTTCTTC.